A selection of T cell receptor beta chains follows, all from one sample in a study of vaccination and CD4 T cells after COVID-19. One entry per CDR3 protein results from TCRdb running MiXCR on the PCR reads. The table shows 15,000 or so distinct CDR3 sequences, with roughly 29% occurring only once. What these receptors recognize is not known. Source material: cultured CD4+ T cells from blood. The receptors stem from a human donor with COVID-19. Each CDR3 is given with its conserved first and last residue. Each record gives: clone size, V gene, J gene, D gene, CDR3 DNA, CDR3 protein. D genes are given only for firm matches. The listing skips clone size in some rows; elsewhere it reads once, few, many or a size class.

clone_size: few; v_call: TRBV18; j_call: TRBJ1-6; d_call: -; cdr3_nt: TGTGCCAGCTCACGGCGGGACCTTAATTCACCCCTCCACTTT; cdr3_aa: CASSRRDLNSPLHF
clone_size: -; v_call: TRBV24-1; j_call: TRBJ2-3; d_call: -; cdr3_nt: TGTGCCACCAGAGATCAGGGAGGCGCAGATACGCAGTATTTT; cdr3_aa: CATRDQGGADTQYF
clone_size: few; v_call: TRBV6-1; j_call: TRBJ1-1; d_call: -; cdr3_nt: TGTGCCAGCACTACTATTATGAACACTGAAGCTTTCTTT; cdr3_aa: CASTTIMNTEAFF
clone_size: -; v_call: TRBV6-1; j_call: TRBJ2-1; d_call: TRBD1; cdr3_nt: TGTGCCAGCACCAGGGGGACGGCATCCTACAATGAGCAGTTCTTC; cdr3_aa: CASTRGTASYNEQFF
clone_size: -; v_call: TRBV5-4; j_call: TRBJ1-6; d_call: -; cdr3_nt: TGTGCCAGCAGCTTCGGTTGGGGGACCCAGAATAATTCACCCCTCCACTTT; cdr3_aa: CASSFGWGTQNNSPLHF
clone_size: -; v_call: TRBV28; j_call: TRBJ1-2; d_call: TRBD1; cdr3_nt: TGTGCCAGCAGCCCGGGACAGGGTAACTATGGCTACACCTTC; cdr3_aa: CASSPGQGNYGYTF
clone_size: -; v_call: TRBV4-1; j_call: TRBJ2-5; d_call: -; cdr3_nt: TGCGCCAGCAGCCAACAGGCTAGTCTGGAGACCCAGTACTTC; cdr3_aa: CASSQQASLETQYF
clone_size: -; v_call: TRBV7-8; j_call: TRBJ1-6; d_call: -; cdr3_nt: TGTGCCAGCAGCCCAGGGGTCCGGAATTCACCCCTCCACTTT; cdr3_aa: CASSPGVRNSPLHF
clone_size: -; v_call: TRBV19; j_call: TRBJ2-5; d_call: -; cdr3_nt: TGTGCCAGTAGGCCGCCCAAGGGGGAGACCCAGTACTTC; cdr3_aa: CASRPPKGETQYF
clone_size: few; v_call: TRBV6-1; j_call: TRBJ2-7; d_call: -; cdr3_nt: TGTGCCAGCAGTGCTCCAAGTCCCGAGCAGTACTTC; cdr3_aa: CASSAPSPEQYF
clone_size: few; v_call: TRBV19; j_call: TRBJ2-2; d_call: TRBD1; cdr3_nt: TGTGCCAGTAGAACCGGACAGGGAAGACGGACCGGGGAGCTGTTTTTT; cdr3_aa: CASRTGQGRRTGELFF
clone_size: -; v_call: TRBV9; j_call: TRBJ2-3; d_call: TRBD2; cdr3_nt: TGTGCCAGCAGCGTAACACCCAGCGGGGCCGGGGATACGCAGTATTTT; cdr3_aa: CASSVTPSGAGDTQYF
clone_size: few; v_call: TRBV7-9; j_call: TRBJ2-7; d_call: -; cdr3_nt: TGTGCCAGCAGCTTAGACGGCGGGGTGGTCGAGGAGCAGTACTTC; cdr3_aa: CASSLDGGVVEEQYF
clone_size: -; v_call: TRBV7-9; j_call: TRBJ1-3; d_call: -; cdr3_nt: TGTGCCAGCAGCCCAGGGGTATCTGGAAACACCATATATTTT; cdr3_aa: CASSPGVSGNTIYF
clone_size: -; v_call: TRBV10-2; j_call: TRBJ1-2; d_call: -; cdr3_nt: TGCGCCAGCTCCCTATCGAGTAGTACCTATGGCTACACCTTC; cdr3_aa: CASSLSSSTYGYTF
clone_size: few; v_call: TRBV20-1; j_call: TRBJ1-5; d_call: TRBD1; cdr3_nt: TGCAGTGCGGGGGACAGGAGGATCTCTGATAGCAATCAGCCCCAGCATTTT; cdr3_aa: CSAGDRRISDSNQPQHF
clone_size: -; v_call: TRBV5-6; j_call: TRBJ2-2; d_call: -; cdr3_nt: TGTGCCAGCAGCTTACCAGGGGGGCGCGGGGAGCTGTTTTTT; cdr3_aa: CASSLPGGRGELFF
clone_size: few; v_call: TRBV30; j_call: TRBJ1-5; d_call: TRBD1; cdr3_nt: TGTGCCTGGGACAGGGGAGATCAGCCCCAGCATTTT; cdr3_aa: CAWDRGDQPQHF
clone_size: -; v_call: TRBV9; j_call: TRBJ1-1; d_call: -; cdr3_nt: TGTGCCAGCAGCCCCCACGGGAACACTGAAGCTTTCTTT; cdr3_aa: CASSPHGNTEAFF
clone_size: -; v_call: TRBV20-1; j_call: TRBJ2-7; d_call: -; cdr3_nt: TGCAGTGCTGGGACCGGTACCTACGAGCAGTACTTC; cdr3_aa: CSAGTGTYEQYF
clone_size: -; v_call: TRBV7-2; j_call: TRBJ1-2; d_call: -; cdr3_nt: TGTGCCAGCAGCTTATTGAGTGGCAGTGTGGACTATGGCTACACCTTC; cdr3_aa: CASSLLSGSVDYGYTF
clone_size: -; v_call: TRBV7-2; j_call: TRBJ1-6; d_call: TRBD1; cdr3_nt: TGTGCCAGCAGCCCAATGGGGACAGGCGGCTCACCCCTCCACTTT; cdr3_aa: CASSPMGTGGSPLHF
clone_size: few; v_call: TRBV7-2; j_call: TRBJ2-7; d_call: TRBD1; cdr3_nt: TGTGCCAGCAGCTTAACTTCCGGGACAGGGTCTGAGCAGTACTTC; cdr3_aa: CASSLTSGTGSEQYF
clone_size: -; v_call: TRBV30; j_call: TRBJ2-1; d_call: -; cdr3_nt: TGTGCCTGGTGGGCCGCGGGGAATGAGCAGTTCTTC; cdr3_aa: CAWWAAGNEQFF
clone_size: -; v_call: TRBV19; j_call: TRBJ1-5; d_call: TRBD1; cdr3_nt: TGTGCCAGTAGTATTTCAGGGGGGAGCAATCAGCCCCAGCATTTT; cdr3_aa: CASSISGGSNQPQHF